The next 25 T cell receptor beta chains were all read from a single sample in a study of Graves' ophthalmopathy and Graves' hyperthyroidism. Amplification targeted the TCR beta CDR3 regions, with RNA transcripts as the source material. The authors performed first-round RT-PCR with HTBI primers and then a second-round multiplex PCR. From the multiplex PCR reads, TCRdb called clonotypes with MiXCR, one entry per CDR3 protein. The table includes 200,000 to 300,000 distinct CDR3 sequences, approximately 42% detected once. Sequencing was performed on peripheral blood. The receptors shown here come from an adult man with Graves' ophthalmopathy.

The chain employs TRBV5-1 and TRBJ2-5; 9 bases map to TRBD1. The CDR3 has 16 residues. Germline loops: CDR1 SGHRS, CDR2 YFSETQ. V was pared by 1 base and J by 5 bases, with 9 bases of the junction left unmatched. The CDR3 coding sequence is TGCGCCAGCAGCTTGACCGGGACAGGGAAAGGCGAGACCCAGTACTTC. Residues: CASSLTGTGKGETQYF.

V gene TRBV7-2 combines with J gene TRBJ1-3, with D possibly TRBD1 on 5 matching bases. This CDR3 comprises 15 residues. The germline gives CDR1 SGHTA, CDR2 FQGNSA. Between the trimmed V and J ends, which lost 3 bases and 8 bases, there was a span of 17 bases. For the CDR3, the DNA is TGTGCCAGCAGCTTGGGGGGAGCGGGGGGTCACACCATATATTTT. Protein sequence: CASSLGGAGGHTIYF.

The chain links TRBV20-1 to TRBJ1-2; 7 positions match TRBD1. The CDR3 runs 11 residues. The germline V gene has CDR1 DFQATT and CDR2 SNEGSKA (reference sequence). V trimming: 4 bases; J trimming: 8 bases; junction bases outside the gene matches: 4. CDR3 DNA sequence: TGCAGTGCTACAGGGGGGGGCGGCTACACCTTC. Its translation is CSATGGGGYTF.

This chain connects TRBV10-2 to TRBJ2-7, with D hard to call. Trimming removed 3 bases from V and 0 bases from J, with 9 bases in between. Per germline, CDR1 WSHSY and CDR2 SAAADI. The CDR3 extends over 14 amino acids. The CDR3 is CASSEGSLSYEQYF. The CDR3 bases are TGCGCCAGCAGTGAAGGGTCCCTCTCCTACGAGCAGTACTTC.

The chain combines TRBV6-5 with TRBJ2-7, with 8 bases identical to TRBD2. V lost 5 bases to trimming and J lost 2 bases; unmatched junction nucleotides: 8. The CDR3 is made up of 15 amino acids. From germline, CDR1 is MNHEY and CDR2 SVGAGI. CDR3 residues: CASSVPGLGTYEQYF. The CDR3 coding sequence is TGTGCCAGCAGTGTACCGGGACTAGGGACCTACGAGCAGTACTTC.

This chain uses TRBV13 with TRBJ1-4, with D uncertain. The V gene's germline CDR1 is PRHDT and CDR2 FYEKMQ (reference sequence). The V end was cut by 0 bases, the J end by 8 bases, with 13 bases between. CDR3 size: 15 residues. The DNA for the CDR3 is TGTGCCAGCAGCTTAGGTTTCCAGGAGGTCGAAAAACTGTTTTTT. Translation: CASSLGFQEVEKLFF.

This chain uses TRBV20-1 with TRBJ2-1; 12 bases are shared with TRBD2. CDR1 and CDR2 (germline): DFQATT, SNEGSKA (reference sequence). The CDR3 contains 16 residues. V lost 0 bases and J lost 10; bases outside the gene matches: 10. The CDR3 sequence: CSARDIRLAGVGEQFF. CDR3 in DNA: TGCAGTGCTAGAGATATCAGACTAGCGGGAGTGGGGGAGCAGTTCTTC.

In this sample, this clonotype turned up a few times. The rearrangement links TRBV11-2 to TRBJ1-1; maybe TRBD1 (5 bases). Trimming shortened V by 7 bases and J by 0 bases, and 15 bases separated the two germline ends. Germline assignment: CDR1 SGHAT and CDR2 FQNNGV. The CDR3 runs 15 residues. CDR3: CASTGILAMNTEAFF. The CDR3 bases are TGTGCCAGCACAGGGATTTTGGCCATGAACACTGAAGCTTTCTTT.

The chain joins TRBV20-1 to TRBJ2-7, with D perhaps matching TRBD2 (6 bases). V lost 1 base, J lost 7 bases, and 11 bases lay in between. CDR1 and CDR2 (germline): DFQATT, SNEGSKA (reference sequence). The CDR3 is 12 residues long. CDR3 coding DNA: TGCAGTGCTAGAGTGGGGGGAAGGGAGCAGTACTTC. Its translation is CSARVGGREQYF.

This clonotype was detected a few times. The genes are TRBV10-3 and TRBJ1-1, with D possibly being TRBD1 (6 bases). The CDR3 runs 14 residues. Trimming stripped 10 bases from V and 1 base from J, with 16 bases between. Per germline, CDR1 ENHRY and CDR2 SYGVKD. CDR3 amino acids: CASAPGAENTEAFF. The CDR3 nucleotides read TGTGCCAGTGCCCCGGGGGCAGAGAACACTGAAGCTTTCTTT.

The chain employs TRBV7-9 and TRBJ1-5; the match to TRBD1 covers 7 bases. The CDR3 loop spans 17 amino acids. The J segment lost 6 bases and the V segment lost 3 bases, leaving 14 bases of the junction unmatched. Looked up from germline, CDR1 is SEHNR and CDR2 is FQNEAQ (reference sequence). The CDR3 is CASSLDPVDRAGQPQHF. CDR3 DNA sequence: TGTGCCAGCAGCTTGGATCCGGTCGACAGGGCGGGTCAGCCCCAGCATTTT.

There are a few counts of this clonotype. The chain combines TRBV7-3 with TRBJ2-2; 8 bases map to TRBD1. This CDR3 contains 15 residues. The germline V gene has CDR1 SGHTA and CDR2 FQGTGA. J lost 2 bases, V lost 9 bases, and 8 bases had no gene match. CDR3 nucleotides: TGTGCCAGTAGGGGACAGGCCACAAACACCGGGGAGCTGTTTTTT. Protein sequence: CASRGQATNTGELFF.

The J gene is TRBJ1-3, the V gene TRBV2, with 9 bases matching TRBD1. The end of the DNA aligns better with TRBJ2-3, so the J call may be wrong. The CDR3 has 14 residues. The germline CDR1 and CDR2 sequences are SNHLY and FYNNEI. CDR3 bases: TGTGCCAGCAGCGTCGGACAGGGGATAGATACGCAGTATTTT. Amino acids: CASSVGQGIDTQYF.

The gene calls are TRBV7-6 and TRBJ2-7, with D perhaps matching TRBD1 or TRBD2 (5 bases each). Trimming removed 5 bases from V and 6 bases from J, with 14 bases in between. Germline-derived CDR1 and CDR2 are SGHVS and FNYEAQ. CDR3 length: 13 amino acids. CDR3 nucleotide sequence: TGTGCCAGCAGCGGTAGTTCGAGGGGCGAGCAGTACTTC. The encoded protein is CASSGSSRGEQYF.

J is TRBJ1-4 and V is TRBV12-3 or TRBV12-4; no definite D call. This CDR3 region has 14 residues. Trimming left V 5 bases short and J 13 bases short, with 20 bases between. The CDR3 bases are TGTGCCAGCAGTCCCACCATGAGGCGAGAAGGACTGTTTTTT. Translation gives CASSPTMRREGLFF.

This chain connects TRBV5-1 to TRBJ2-7; the match to TRBD2 covers 11 bases. The V gene's germline CDR1 is SGHRS and CDR2 YFSETQ. This CDR3 region has 14 residues. V dropped 2 bases and J dropped 7; count of bases not matched to a gene: 5. The CDR3 is CASSFSGRAGEQYF. DNA of the CDR3: TGCGCCAGCAGCTTTAGCGGGAGGGCCGGGGAGCAGTACTTC.

This clonotype was seen a handful of times. V is TRBV10-3 and J is TRBJ2-7, with D tentatively TRBD2 (5 bases). The V end was cut by 7 bases, the J end by 5 bases, with 9 bases between. The germline CDR1 and CDR2 sequences are ENHRY and SYGVKD. This CDR3 has 11 amino acids. The DNA for the CDR3 is TGTGCCATCACCACGGGAAACGAGCAGTACTTC. Translated: CAITTGNEQYF.

J is TRBJ2-6 and V is TRBV7-9, with D unresolved. This CDR3 comprises 16 residues. Per germline, CDR1 SEHNR and CDR2 FQNEAQ (reference sequence). V lost 5 bases, J lost 1 base, and 12 bases lay in between. CDR3: CASSHLVGSGANVLTF. CDR3 nucleotides: TGTGCCAGCAGCCATTTAGTGGGGTCTGGGGCCAACGTCCTGACTTTC.

The chain couples TRBV20-1 to TRBJ1-5; TRBD1 might be the D (5 bases). This CDR3 has 14 residues. The ends were cut back, 1 base at V and 8 bases at J, with 15 bases in the middle. Germline CDR1 and CDR2: DFQATT and SNEGSKA (reference sequence). Written as DNA, the CDR3 is TGCAGTGCTAGAGGGCAGGGCAGTTCGGAGCCCCAGCATTTT. Protein: CSARGQGSSEPQHF.

A word on this clonotype: Here the CDR3 omits its conserved ending phenylalanine or tryptophan, so a read error is the likely source. V usage is TRBV29-1 and J usage is TRBJ1-2; the D is unclear. The CDR3 is made up of 11 amino acids. V shed 7 bases and J shed 4 bases, with 10 bases lying between them. CDR1 SQVTM and CDR2 ANQGSEA come from the germline V gene. The CDR3 is CSDFGPYGYTL. In DNA form, the CDR3 reads TGCAGCGACTTCGGACCCTATGGCTACACCCTC.

A note on this clonotype: At one boundary the junction diverges from the germline segment, which might be a read error. The gene calls are TRBV7-7 and TRBJ2-5; TRBD1 aligns across 8 bases. Germline loops: CDR1 SSHAT, CDR2 FNYEAQ (reference sequence). This CDR3 has 15 residues. The CDR3 DNA is TGTGCTAGCAGCCCACTGACAGGGGTTGGGGAGACCCAGTACTTC. This translates into CASSPLTGVGETQYF.

The rearrangement joins TRBV29-1 to TRBJ2-5, with D uncertain. Germline CDR1 is SQVTM and CDR2 is ANQGSEA. The V gene lost 6 bases and the J gene lost 4 bases, with 9 bases spanning the gap. The CDR3 sequence is 11 residues long. DNA of the CDR3: TGCAGCGTCCCAGTTGGAGAGACCCAGTACTTC. It encodes CSVPVGETQYF.

This clonotype showed up just a few times. This chain uses TRBV15 with TRBJ1-4; no clear D gene. Germline CDR1 reads LNHNV; CDR2 reads YYDKDF (reference sequence). Trimming took off 1 base at V and 10 bases at J, with 16 bases between the two ends. The CDR3 is 15 amino acids. Here the CDR3 DNA reads TGTGCCACCAGCAGAGTGGGCCCTGAGGGAGGAAAACTGTTTTTT. It is translated as CATSRVGPEGGKLFF.

The V and J genes are TRBV7-8 and TRBJ1-2; tentative D call: TRBD1 (5 bases). The CDR3 length is 14 residues. The V gene's germline CDR1 is SGHVS and CDR2 FQNEAQ. Trimming stripped 1 base from V and 3 bases from J, with 9 bases between. DNA of the CDR3: TGTGCCAGCAGCTTAGAAAGGGACTACTATGGCTACACCTTC. It codes for CASSLERDYYGYTF. Full variable domain (outside the CDR3, taken from reference TRBV7-8 and TRBJ1-2): GAGVSQSPRYKVAKRGQDVALRCDPISGHVSLFWYQQALGQGPEFLTYFQNEAQLDKSGLPSDRFFAERPEGSVSTLKIQRTQQEDSAVYLCASSLERDYYGYTFGSGTRLTVV.

The chain couples TRBV12-3 or TRBV12-4 to TRBJ1-2; the match to TRBD1 covers 9 bases. This CDR3 spans 14 amino acids. Trimming cost V 8 bases and J 5 bases; bases outside gene matches: 9. The CDR3 reads CASSIRQGGYGYTF. CDR3 sequence (DNA): TGTGCCAGCTCGATCCGACAGGGGGGGTATGGCTACACCTTC.